The 9 T cell receptor beta chains reported below all come from one sample, sequenced in a study of T cell repertoires in cytomegalovirus infection. TCRdb reprocessed the reads via MiXCR and lists one record per CDR3 protein. The data hold hundreds of thousands of distinct CDR3 sequences, with 24% observed a single time. The sample was CD8+ T cells from PBMCs. The receptors were gathered from a human donor in good health (CMV status not recorded). Some clones in this sample may be carry-over from other donors' samples.

The gene calls are TRBV20-1 and TRBJ2-1; D may be TRBD1 (5 bases). The V end was cut by 3 bases, the J end by 7 bases, with 13 bases between. This CDR3 has 13 residues. CDR1 is DFQATT and CDR2 is SNEGSKA in the germline V gene (reference sequence). CDR3 nucleotides: TGCAGTGCTAGGGCCTTTGGGGCTAATGAGCAGTTCTTC. Its translation: CSARAFGANEQFF.

This clonotype came up a few times. The V call is TRBV4-3, the J call TRBJ1-1; tentative D call: TRBD1 (5 bases). Germline loops: CDR1 LGHNA, CDR2 YSLEER. V was cut by 0 bases and J by 0 bases, with 14 bases left in between. The CDR3 extends over 17 amino acids. CDR3 residues: CASSQDRIQVMNTEAFF. The CDR3 nucleotides are TGCGCCAGCAGCCAAGATCGGATACAGGTTATGAACACTGAAGCTTTCTTT.

This clonotype was observed a handful of times. This chain joins TRBV2 and TRBJ2-2; D is possibly TRBD1 (6 bases). Germline V gene data show CDR1 as SNHLY and CDR2 as FYNNEI. The CDR3 has 17 residues. Trimming took 0 bases from V and 4 from J, leaving 15 bases between them. CDR3 residues: CASSEAPDSTTTGELFF. CDR3 nucleotide sequence: TGTGCCAGCAGTGAAGCGCCGGACAGCACTACCACCGGGGAGCTGTTTTTT.

This clonotype was found many times. This rearrangement joins TRBV7-2 to TRBJ2-7, with TRBD2 matching 7 bases. Germline-derived CDR1 and CDR2 are SGHTA and FQGNSA. The ends lost 1 base at V and 4 bases at J; junction bases unmatched: 10. The CDR3 is 16 residues long. CDR3 region: CASSLDVSGGWYEQYV. The CDR3 bases are TGTGCCAGCAGCTTAGACGTCTCGGGGGGATGGTACGAGCAGTACGTC.

V gene TRBV7-9 combines with J gene TRBJ1-1; 7 bases match TRBD1. The V and J ends lost 5 bases and 0 bases, in that order; junction bases with no gene match: 6. This CDR3 is 15 amino acids long. The V gene's germline CDR1 is SEHNR and CDR2 FQNEAQ (reference sequence). This CDR3 reads CASSARDSLNTEAFF. The CDR3 nucleotides read TGTGCCAGCAGCGCACGGGACAGCTTGAACACTGAAGCTTTCTTT.

V usage is TRBV7-9 and J usage is TRBJ2-7; D remains ambiguous. The germline gives CDR1 SEHNR, CDR2 FQNEAQ (reference sequence). The CDR3 loop spans 12 amino acids. Between the trimmed V and J ends, which lost 1 base and 5 bases, there was a span of 6 bases. The CDR3: CASSLGWNEQYF. DNA for the CDR3: TGTGCCAGCAGCTTAGGGTGGAACGAGCAGTACTTC. Full variable domain (outside the CDR3, taken from reference TRBV7-9 and TRBJ2-7): DTGVSQNPRHKITKRGQNVTFRCDPISEHNRLYWYRQTLGQGPEFLTYFQNEAQLEKSRLLSDRFSAERPKGSFSTLEIQRTEQGDSAMYLCASSLGWNEQYFGPGTRLTVT.

This clonotype was detected a few times. The genes are TRBV20-1 and TRBJ1-6; 9 bases fit TRBD1. V lost 1 base and J lost 9; bases outside the gene matches: 10. The germline V gene encodes CDR1 DFQATT and CDR2 SNEGSKA (reference sequence). The CDR3 spans 16 residues. As DNA, the CDR3 is TGCAGTGCTAGAGCGAGGGGGAGGACAGGGGTTTCACCCCTCCACTTT. It specifies CSARARGRTGVSPLHF.

The chain is built from TRBV6-5 and TRBJ2-2; a possible D gene is TRBD1 (6 bases). This CDR3 spans 15 amino acids. Germline V gene data show CDR1 as MNHEY and CDR2 as SVGAGI. With 0 bases removed from V and 3 bases from J, the gap between germline ends came to 8 bases. CDR3 sequence reads: CASSYSAGDTGELFF. CDR3 bases: TGTGCCAGCAGTTACTCGGCAGGGGACACCGGGGAGCTGTTTTTT.

The CDR3 DNA follows: TGCAGTGCTAGAGGTGACCGGGACAGGGATCCCTATGGCTACACCTTC. Its translation is CSARGDRDRDPYGYTF. J is TRBJ1-2 and V is TRBV20-1, with 9 bases matching TRBD1. V gave up 1 base and J gave up 4 bases; unmatched junction bases: 10. The germline CDR1 and CDR2 sequences are DFQATT and SNEGSKA (reference sequence). CDR3 size: 16 residues.